This TCR beta chain was captured by sequencing in a study of blood T cell repertoires in COVID-19. For the study at large: PBMCs, B-cell-depleted T cells, or T cells provided the cDNA or gDNA that made up the material.

Libraries were prepared by immunoSEQ multiplex PCR; TCRdb keeps only in-frame clonotypes and omits some of them. There are around 72,000 clones in the sample; approximately 86% occur only once, and over 25% lies in the top ten. The CDR3 length is 17 residues. The V gene end was trimmed by 3 bases and the J gene end by 4 bases; junction bases not matched to a gene: 12. The germline gives CDR1 MRHNA, CDR2 SNTAGT. The chain recombines TRBV6-4 with TRBJ2-1; 7 bases match TRBD2. This receptor was obtained from a man in his fifties or sixties with acute or convalescent COVID-19. The sequenced material came from peripheral blood. The CDR3 loop is CASSENVFGLGYNEQFF. CDR3 nucleotides: TGTGCCAGCAGTGAAAACGTTTTCGGACTAGGATACAATGAGCAGTTCTTC.